The rows below give T cell receptor beta chains drawn from one sample of a study of cytomegalovirus exposure and HLA in healthy donors. This table comes from immunoSEQ multiplex PCR, and its TCRdb copy is limited to in-frame clones, with some not included. This sample has around 100,000 clones, with approximately 78% found just once. The sequenced sample was PBMCs. Receptor source: a woman aged 40 to 50 in good health and CMV-seronegative. CDR3s include the opening cysteine and the closing phenylalanine or tryptophan. The D gene is left open where the match is weak. The size of a clone is reported for some rows only, either as once, few or many, or as a class for expanded clones.

>TRBD1|once|TRBV28|TRBJ1-6
CASSYRDRGLYLHF
TGTGCCAGCAGTTACCGGGACAGGGGGCTCTACCTCCACTTT
>TRBD2|once|TRBV27|TRBJ2-7
CASSLSSGASYEQYF
TGTGCCAGCAGTTTATCGAGCGGGGCCTCCTACGAGCAGTACTTC
>TRBD2|-|TRBV27|TRBJ2-1
CASSTLPGGGYNEQFF
TGTGCCAGCAGTACCTTACCGGGCGGGGGGTACAATGAGCAGTTCTTC
>-|-|TRBV28|TRBJ2-7
CASSSSGQGFHEQYF
-
>TRBD2|-|TRBV19|TRBJ2-1
CASSRGGNNEQFF
TGTGCCAGTAGTAGGGGGGGGAACAATGAGCAGTTCTTC
>TRBD1|-|TRBV28|TRBJ1-5
CASSTGTGLSGRYNQPQHF
TGTGCCAGCAGTACGGGGACAGGGCTATCGGGGCGGTACAATCAGCCCCAGCATTTT
>TRBD1|-|TRBV20-1|TRBJ2-7
CSQTGDEQYF
TGCAGCCAAACAGGGGACGAGCAGTACTTC
>-|-|TRBV5-1|TRBJ2-1
CASSFSPGVNEQFF
TGCGCCAGCAGCTTTTCCCCAGGGGTTAATGAGCAGTTCTTC
>-|-|TRBV19|TRBJ2-1
CASSRYSEQFF
TGTGCCAGTAGTAGGTACTCCGAGCAGTTCTTC
>-|-|TRBV18|TRBJ2-7
CASSPAGSTNEQYF
TGTGCCAGCTCACCGGCGGGATCAACCAACGAGCAGTACTTC
>-|-|TRBV5-1|TRBJ1-1
CASSWTELRNTEAFF
TGCGCCAGCAGCTGGACAGAGCTTAGGAACACTGAAGCTTTCTTT